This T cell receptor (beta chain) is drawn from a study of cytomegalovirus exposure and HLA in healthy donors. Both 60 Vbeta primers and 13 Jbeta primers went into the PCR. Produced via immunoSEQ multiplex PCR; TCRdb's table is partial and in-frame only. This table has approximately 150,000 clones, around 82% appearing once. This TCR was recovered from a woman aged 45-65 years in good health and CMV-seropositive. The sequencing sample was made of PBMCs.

The CDR3 is CASGPGGRLQEQYF. The CDR3 region has the DNA TGTGCCAGCGGCCCGGGAGGCAGGCTCCAAGAGCAGTACTTC. The chain uses TRBV2 and TRBJ2-5, with TRBD2 identical over 7 bases. This CDR3 has 14 amino acids. CDR1 and CDR2 (germline): SNHLY, FYNNEI. With 8 bases clipped from V and 11 bases from J, the junction kept 17 bases outside the gene matches.